The present entry profiles one TCR beta chain with its context. Germline CDR1 is SGHVS and CDR2 is FNYEAQ. CDR3 length: 14 residues. Trimming pared 5 bases from V and 8 bases from J, leaving 15 bases between. This sample was included in a study of blood T cells in healthy people across ages. A sample-barcoded 5' primer and a J-beta primer mix were used in a second PCR of roughly 7 to 12 cycles. One entry per CDR3 protein, called by TCRdb with MiXCR from the 5' RACE reads. The table lists some 1.5 million distinct CDR3 sequences, 28% of them singletons. The sample taken for sequencing was blood. The clonotype originates from a woman aged 30 to 39 in good health. The chain is built from TRBV7-6 and TRBJ1-4; weak D call: TRBD1 (5 bases). The CDR3 protein is CASSPRRGEEKLFF. The CDR3, as DNA: TGTGCCAGCAGCCCCCGAAGGGGAGAGGAAAAACTGTTTTTT.